These 13 T cell receptor beta chains came from one sample sequenced in a study of blood T cell repertoires in COVID-19. Clones were sequenced by immunoSEQ multiplex PCR, and TCRdb holds only the in-frame ones, with some missing. This sample has some 87,000 clones, with about 89% found just once. Source material: peripheral blood. These receptors were obtained from a human donor in a cohort sampled during active COVID-19.

V usage is TRBV10-3 and J usage is TRBJ1-1; D not resolved. Germline values: CDR1 ENHRY, CDR2 SYGVKD. The CDR3 runs 12 residues. V lost 2 bases and J 5 bases, leaving 6 bases between the germline ends. The chain's CDR3 is CAISEQLTEAFF. CDR3 sequence (DNA): TGTGCCATCAGTGAGCAGTTAACTGAAGCTTTCTTT.

The chain uses TRBV30 and TRBJ1-4; D is ambiguous. Germline V gene lookup returns CDR1 GTSNPN and CDR2 SVGIG (reference sequence). V lost 3 bases and J 4 bases, leaving 9 bases between the germline ends. The CDR3 contains 13 residues. The CDR3 DNA reads as TGTGCCTGGAGCGGAGGACTTAATGAAAAACTGTTTTTT. Encoded protein: CAWSGGLNEKLFF.

This clone was seen a handful of times. The chain employs TRBV27 and TRBJ1-2; D is perhaps TRBD1 (5 bases). Per germline, CDR1 MNHEY and CDR2 SMNVEV (reference sequence). V lost 7 bases and J 2 bases, leaving 23 bases between the germline ends. The CDR3 runs to 17 residues. CDR3 nucleotide sequence: TGTGCCAGCAAACCCTCCCTCGCGGGGTCAGGGAACTATGGCTACACCTTC. It translates to CASKPSLAGSGNYGYTF.

V is TRBV27 and J is TRBJ2-1, with D tentatively TRBD2 (5 bases). The CDR3 extends over 13 amino acids. Germline values: CDR1 MNHEY, CDR2 SMNVEV (reference sequence). The ends were cut back, 8 bases at V and 8 bases at J, with 16 bases in the middle. The DNA of the CDR3 is TGTGCCAGCGGAGGAGAGAGGTTTGATGAGCAGTTCTTC. It is translated as CASGGERFDEQFF.

V is TRBV6-6 and J is TRBJ1-4; no firm D call. V was shortened by 7 bases and J by 5 bases, with 11 bases between the two germline ends. Germline V CDR1 and CDR2: MNHNY, SVGAGI (reference sequence). CDR3 size: 13 residues. CDR3 nucleotides: TGTGCCAGCAAGGCACAGACAAATGAAAAACTGTTTTTT. Translated: CASKAQTNEKLFF.

The chain links TRBV6-5 to TRBJ2-3; TRBD2 matches at 8 bases. The V and J ends lost 8 bases and 2 bases, in that order; junction bases with no gene match: 6. This CDR3 contains 14 residues. The germline V gene has CDR1 MNHEY and CDR2 SVGAGI. CDR3 bases: TGTGCCAGCCATGCGGGGGGCCCCACAGATACGCAGTATTTT. It translates to CASHAGGPTDTQYF.

The chain combines TRBV7-2 with TRBJ2-3; no reliable D call. Germline CDR1 and CDR2: SGHTA and FQGNSA. V lost 2 bases and J lost 0, with 9 bases in between. This CDR3 contains 15 residues. The CDR3 sequence: CASSLRASSTDTQYF. The CDR3 DNA follows: TGTGCCAGCAGCTTAAGAGCCTCTAGCACAGATACGCAGTATTTT.

The chain recombines TRBV5-1 with TRBJ2-3; D may be TRBD2 (6 bases). CDR3 size: 13 residues. The germline CDR1 and CDR2 sequences are SGHRS and YFSETQ. Between the trimmed V and J ends, which lost 2 bases and 5 bases, there was a span of 9 bases. CDR3 sequence: CASSLTGGDTQYF. The CDR3 DNA sequence: TGCGCCAGCAGCTTAACCGGGGGAGATACGCAGTATTTT.

This chain links TRBV10-1 with TRBJ2-7; tentatively, D is TRBD1 (6 bases). Trimming pared 4 bases from V and 0 bases from J, leaving 7 bases between. The length of the CDR3 is 13 residues. CDR1 is WNHNN, CDR2 SYGVQD, per germline (reference sequence). The chain's CDR3 is CASSVGASYEQYF. The CDR3, as DNA: TGCGCCAGCAGTGTGGGGGCCTCCTACGAGCAGTACTTC.

This chain connects TRBV19 to TRBJ1-5; D perhaps matches TRBD1 (5 bases). Trimming left V 5 bases short and J 2 bases short, with 19 bases between. Germline-derived CDR1 and CDR2 are LNHDA and SQIVND (reference sequence). This CDR3 contains 17 residues. The CDR3, as DNA: TGTGCCAGTAGTGAATCATCCGGGGGTACAGGCAATCAGCCCCAGCATTTT. Its translation is CASSESSGGTGNQPQHF.

The chain employs TRBV5-1 and TRBJ2-5; 7 bases fit TRBD2. After removal of 0 bases from V and 1 base from J, the junction contained 6 bases not matched to a gene. Germline V gene data show CDR1 as SGHRS and CDR2 as YFSETQ. CDR3 length equals 16 residues. The CDR3 DNA follows: TGCGCCAGCAGCTTGGGGGACGGGGGGTCCCAAGAGACCCAGTACTTC. Residues: CASSLGDGGSQETQYF.

The genes are TRBV6-2 or TRBV6-3 and TRBJ1-3; D remains unclear. V lost 4 bases and J lost 0, with 13 bases in between. CDR3 length: 16 amino acids. Germline-derived CDR1 and CDR2 are MNHEY and SVGEGT. The CDR3 reads CASSSPGEASGNTIYF. In DNA, the CDR3 is TGTGCCAGCAGTTCCCCCGGGGAGGCCTCTGGAAACACCATATATTTT.

This clone was seen only once. This sequence joins TRBV27 and TRBJ2-2, with TRBD1 matching 7 bases. Trimming took 6 bases from V and 6 from J; bases not matched to a gene: 4. The CDR3 runs 13 residues. The germline CDR1 and CDR2 sequences are MNHEY and SMNVEV (reference sequence). This CDR3 is CASSRTGAGELFF. CDR3 DNA sequence: TGTGCCAGCAGCCGTACAGGGGCCGGGGAGCTGTTTTTT.